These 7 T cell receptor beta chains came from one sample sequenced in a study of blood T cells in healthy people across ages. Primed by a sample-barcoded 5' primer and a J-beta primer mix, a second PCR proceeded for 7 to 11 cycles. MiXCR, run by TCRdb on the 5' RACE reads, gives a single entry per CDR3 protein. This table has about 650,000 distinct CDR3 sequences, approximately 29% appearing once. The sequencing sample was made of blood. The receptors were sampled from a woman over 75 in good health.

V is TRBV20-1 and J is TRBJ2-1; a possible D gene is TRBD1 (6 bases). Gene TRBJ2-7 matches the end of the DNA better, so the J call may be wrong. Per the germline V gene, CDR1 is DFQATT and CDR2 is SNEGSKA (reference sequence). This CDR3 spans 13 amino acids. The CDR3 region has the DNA TGCAGTGCCACACAGGGACCCTACAATGAGCAGTACTTC. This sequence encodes CSATQGPYNEQYF.

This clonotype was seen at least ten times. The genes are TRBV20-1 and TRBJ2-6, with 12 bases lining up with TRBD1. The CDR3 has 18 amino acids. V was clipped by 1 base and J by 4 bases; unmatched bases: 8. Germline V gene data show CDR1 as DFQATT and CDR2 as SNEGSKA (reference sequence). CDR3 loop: CSARASGQGARGANVLTF. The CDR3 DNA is TGCAGTGCTAGAGCGTCGGGACAGGGGGCGCGAGGGGCCAACGTCCTGACTTTC.

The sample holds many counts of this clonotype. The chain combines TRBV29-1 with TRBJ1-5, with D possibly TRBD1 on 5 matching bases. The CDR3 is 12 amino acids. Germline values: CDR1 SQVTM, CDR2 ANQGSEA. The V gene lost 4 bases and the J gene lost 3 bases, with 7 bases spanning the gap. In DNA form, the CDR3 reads TGCAGCGTTGGGGGGTACAATCAGCCCCAGCATTTT. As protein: CSVGGYNQPQHF.

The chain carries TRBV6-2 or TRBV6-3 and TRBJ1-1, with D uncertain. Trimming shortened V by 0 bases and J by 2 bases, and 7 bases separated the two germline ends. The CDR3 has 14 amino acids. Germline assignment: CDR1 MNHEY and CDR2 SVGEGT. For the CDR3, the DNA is TGTGCCAGCAGTTACTCGAGGGTAAACACTGAAGCTTTCTTT. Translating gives CASSYSRVNTEAFF.

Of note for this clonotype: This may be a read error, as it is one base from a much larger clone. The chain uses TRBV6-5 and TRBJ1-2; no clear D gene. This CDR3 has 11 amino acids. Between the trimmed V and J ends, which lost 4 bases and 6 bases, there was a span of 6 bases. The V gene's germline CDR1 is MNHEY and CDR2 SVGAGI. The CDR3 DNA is TGTGCCAGCAGTTCCACAGATGGCTACACCTTC. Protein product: CASSSTDGYTF.

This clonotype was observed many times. CDR3 DNA: TGCGCCAGCAGCTTGAAACCAGAATATGGCTACACCTTC. Amino acids: CASSLKPEYGYTF. V usage is TRBV5-1 and J usage is TRBJ1-2; no clear D gene. Trimming stripped 1 base from V and 5 bases from J, with 9 bases between. Germline V gives CDR1 SGHRS, CDR2 YFSETQ. The CDR3 is made up of 13 amino acids. The full variable domain, in which reference TRBV5-1 and TRBJ1-2 provide the parts outside the CDR3, is KAGVTQTPRYLIKTRGQQVTLSCSPISGHRSVSWYQQTPGQGLQFLFEYFSETQRNKGNFPGRFSGRQFSNSRSEMNVSTLELGDSALYLCASSLKPEYGYTFGSGTRLTVV.

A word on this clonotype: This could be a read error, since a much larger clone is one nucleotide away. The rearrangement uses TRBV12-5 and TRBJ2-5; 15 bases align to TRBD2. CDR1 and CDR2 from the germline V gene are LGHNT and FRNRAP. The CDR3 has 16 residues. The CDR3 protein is CASGPGLAGGQETLYF. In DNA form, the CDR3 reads TGTGCTAGTGGTCCCGGACTAGCGGGGGGGCAAGAGACCCTGTACTTC.